The 10 T cell receptor beta chains presented below share a single source sample, sequenced in a study of blood T cells in healthy people across ages. The second PCR ran roughly 6 to 12 cycles with a sample-barcoded 5' primer and J-beta primers. TCRdb re-called the 5' RACE reads through MiXCR, storing one row per CDR3 protein. The sample shows over a million distinct CDR3 sequences, around 55% of them seen only once. Sequencing used blood. The receptors originated from a man younger than 35 in good health.

V and J are TRBV19 and TRBJ1-2; 7 bases map to TRBD1. Germline V lookup: CDR1 LNHDA, CDR2 SQIVND (reference sequence). CDR3 size: 12 residues. The V and J ends lost 3 bases and 6 bases, in that order; junction bases with no gene match: 1. This chain's CDR3 is CASSMGTDGYTF. The CDR3 nucleotides are TGTGCCAGTAGTATGGGGACAGATGGCTACACCTTC.

The chain combines TRBV4-1 with TRBJ1-2; D is possibly TRBD1 (5 bases). CDR3 size: 16 residues. The germline V and J ends were trimmed by 0 bases and 6 bases, with 17 bases remaining between them. In germline, CDR1 is MGHRA, CDR2 YSYEKL. CDR3 amino acids: CASSQDPGREGHGYTF. In DNA form, the CDR3 reads TGCGCCAGCAGCCAAGATCCGGGACGCGAGGGGCATGGCTACACCTTC.

CDR3 DNA sequence: TGTGCCAGCAGCTATAGGGGTTTAGGAACAGATACGCAGTATTTT. Its translation: CASSYRGLGTDTQYF. The chain recombines TRBV27 with TRBJ2-3; TRBD1 might be the D (5 bases). V lost 6 bases, J lost 3 bases, and 16 bases lay in between. Germline loops: CDR1 MNHEY, CDR2 SMNVEV (reference sequence). The CDR3 sequence is 15 residues long.

This chain uses TRBV29-1 with TRBJ2-5; D may correspond to TRBD1 or TRBD2 (5 bases each). Between the trimmed V and J ends, which lost 2 bases and 0 bases, there was a span of 10 bases. This CDR3 comprises 14 residues. Looked up from germline, CDR1 is SQVTM and CDR2 is ANQGSEA. CDR3 sequence: CSVEFWGYQETQYF. DNA for the CDR3: TGCAGCGTTGAATTCTGGGGGTACCAAGAGACCCAGTACTTC. Full variable domain (outside the CDR3, taken from reference TRBV29-1 and TRBJ2-5): SAVISQKPSRDICQRGTSLTIQCQVDSQVTMMFWYRQQPGQSLTLIATANQGSEATYESGFVIDKFPISRPNLTFSTLTVSNMSPEDSSIYLCSVEFWGYQETQYFGPGTRLLVL.

This clonotype was counted only a few times. The chain links TRBV20-1 to TRBJ2-3; weak D call: TRBD1 (6 bases). Germline assignment: CDR1 DFQATT and CDR2 SNEGSKA (reference sequence). This CDR3 is 13 amino acids long. V dropped 1 base and J dropped 3 bases, with 8 bases sitting between them. CDR3 sequence (DNA): TGCAGTGCTAGAGTACAGGGAACAGATACGCAGTATTTT. Its protein product is CSARVQGTDTQYF.

This chain joins TRBV7-2 and TRBJ2-7; D may be TRBD1 (6 bases). The length of the CDR3 is 12 residues. Deletions cut 6 bases from V and 6 bases from J, with 12 bases between. Germline lookup yields CDR1 SGHTA and CDR2 FQGNSA. The chain's CDR3 is CASSYTGFEQYF. The CDR3 region has the DNA TGTGCCAGCAGTTACACAGGGTTCGAGCAGTACTTC.

V usage is TRBV29-1 and J usage is TRBJ2-1; 11 nucleotides align to TRBD2. The J call may be mistaken, given a closer DNA end match to TRBJ2-7. The CDR3 is 17 amino acids. In germline, CDR1 is SQVTM, CDR2 ANQGSEA. The CDR3 DNA is TGCAGCGTTGAAGGGACTAGCGGGTCCAGCTCCTACAATGAGCAGTACTTC. It encodes CSVEGTSGSSSYNEQYF.

This clonotype appeared a few times. The chain joins TRBV7-9 to TRBJ2-7; D might be TRBD2 (6 bases). Germline V CDR1 and CDR2: SEHNR, FQNEAQ (reference sequence). This CDR3 region has 15 residues. V was cut by 1 base and J by 7 bases, with 17 bases left in between. The CDR3 nucleotides are TGTGCCAGCAGCTTAGAGGTGGCTAGCGTAAGGGAGCAGTACTTC. Translated, it gives CASSLEVASVREQYF.

This rearrangement joins TRBV4-3 to TRBJ1-2; tentative D call: TRBD1 (6 bases). The CDR3 is made up of 14 amino acids. Trimming shortened V by 4 bases and J by 4 bases, and 13 bases separated the two germline ends. The germline V gene has CDR1 LGHNA and CDR2 YSLEER. The CDR3 nucleotides are TGCGCCAGCAGCCCCCGGGACACCAGCTATGGCTACACCTTC. Translation gives CASSPRDTSYGYTF.

The V and J genes are TRBV11-2 and TRBJ2-5; no firm D call. The CDR3 covers 15 residues. The V gene's germline CDR1 is SGHAT and CDR2 FQNNGV. V lost 2 bases to trimming and J lost 2 bases, with 12 bases between them. CDR3 nucleotides: TGTGCCAGCAGCTTATTTTGGGCCGAACAAGAGACCCAGTACTTC. Protein product: CASSLFWAEQETQYF. The full variable domain, rest sourced from reference TRBV11-2 and TRBJ2-5, is EAGVAQSPRYKIIEKRQSVAFWCNPISGHATLYWYQQILGQGPKLLIQFQNNGVVDDSQLPKDRFSAERLKGVDSTLKIQPAKLEDSAVYLCASSLFWAEQETQYFGPGTRLLVL.